One T cell receptor beta chain is described in this entry. The data originate from a study of blood T cells in healthy people across ages. The use of a sample-barcoded 5' primer and a J-beta primer mix characterized a second PCR of roughly 6 to 11 cycles. Every cDNA molecule bore a tag from a template-switch adaptor containing 12 random nucleotides. Per-sample output comprised a minimum of 2.5 million paired-end reads containing CDR3. TCRdb ran MiXCR on the 5' RACE reads and lists one entry per CDR3 protein. The table lists 760,000 or so distinct CDR3 sequences, 20% to 25% of them singletons. The V segment lost 3 bases and the J segment 4 bases; nucleotides outside the gene matches: 6. The CDR3 is 15 residues long. Germline lookup yields CDR1 LGHDT and CDR2 YNNKEL (reference sequence). The sample also formed part of further work on T cells of mothers and their children. That paper adds: More than 5 children and their three healthy Caucasian mothers were the donors.

This chain joins TRBV3-1 and TRBJ2-3; 8 bases map to TRBD2. Input material: blood. The receptor was isolated from a boy between 10 and 17 years old in good health. CDR3 in DNA: TGTGCCAGCAGCCACGGCGGGGGGCGATCAGATACGCAGTATTTT. This sequence encodes CASSHGGGRSDTQYF.